What follows are 20 T cell receptor beta chains derived from one specimen sequenced in a study of beta chain features in type 1 diabetes listed by TCRdb under 2018. Their antigen targets remain unknown. Libraries were made using the immunoSEQ multiplex PCR assay. The entire amount of isolated RNA was reverse transcribed using the High Capacity cDNA Reverse Transcription Kit, so the sequenced TCRB transcripts were expressed ones. TCRdb holds this immuneACCESS table with in-frame rearrangements only. Some clones are missing; in checked studies, unresolved V genes explain under half, and the rest has no known cause. For this sample the table gives 240,000 or so clones, of which around 21% were detected only once. Less than 0.035% of the sample lies in the top ten. Findings and caveats that apply to the study as a whole: In all four CD4+ subsets, TCRB CDR3 length was moderately but significantly shorter in type 1 diabetes patients.

Sample: naive CD4+ T cells from blood. The label giving this sample's cell subset or site can be read as: true naive CD4+ T cells. These receptors all come from a woman aged 35 to 49 with type 1 diabetes.

The gene calls are TRBV2 and TRBJ2-1; no clear D gene. The CDR3 contains 15 residues. CDR1 SNHLY and CDR2 FYNNEI come from the germline V gene. V gave up 7 bases and J gave up 6 bases, with 19 bases separating them. The CDR3 spells CASNYQLLAGNEQFF. The CDR3 nucleotides read TGTGCCAGCAACTACCAGCTGTTAGCTGGCAATGAGCAGTTCTTC.

This sequence joins TRBV9 and TRBJ1-3; D is unclear. Germline V gene sequence: CDR1 SGDLS, CDR2 YYNGEE. This CDR3 is 13 amino acids long. With 3 bases removed from V and 0 bases from J, the gap between germline ends came to 4 bases. CDR3 region: CASSAPSGNTIYF. CDR3 coding DNA: TGTGCCAGCAGCGCTCCCTCTGGAAACACCATATATTTT.

The rearrangement uses TRBV2 and TRBJ2-1; 15 bases align to TRBD2. V shed 6 bases and J 7 bases; nucleotides not matched to a gene: 7. Germline lookup yields CDR1 SNHLY and CDR2 FYNNEI. The CDR3 runs 16 residues. The CDR3 DNA is TGTGCCAGCAGAGCCGGACTAGCGGGGGGGCGAAATGAGCAGTTCTTC. Its translation is CASRAGLAGGRNEQFF.

V usage is TRBV5-4 and J usage is TRBJ2-2; 10 nucleotides agree with TRBD2. The CDR3 has 15 residues. The junction had 4 bases not matched to a gene; V was cut back by 1 base and J by 7 bases. Germline CDR1 SGHNT, CDR2 YYREEE (reference sequence). The chain's CDR3 is CASSLLAGEVGELFF. CDR3 in DNA: TGTGCCAGCAGCTTGCTAGCGGGAGAAGTCGGGGAGCTGTTTTTT.

In the case of this clone: At one of its ends the junction is not consistent with the germline gene, which may arise from a read error. The chain has TRBV7-7 and TRBJ2-1; 8 bases line up with TRBD1. The CDR3 spans 15 residues. Germline assignment: CDR1 SSHAT and CDR2 FNYEAQ (reference sequence). CDR3 in amino acids: CASSLRQGAVDEQFF. The CDR3 nucleotides read TGTGCTAGCAGCTTAAGGCAGGGGGCCGTAGATGAGCAGTTCTTC.

CDR3 in DNA: TGCGCCAGCAGCCCCGGGGTCCCGGATACGCAGTATTTT. Translation: CASSPGVPDTQYF. The rearrangement links TRBV5-1 to TRBJ2-3; tentatively, D is TRBD2 (5 bases). Germline assignment: CDR1 SGHRS and CDR2 YFSETQ. V was pared by 4 bases and J by 6 bases, with 12 bases between. This CDR3 is 13 amino acids long. The variable domain in full, with the rest retrieved from reference TRBV5-1 and TRBJ2-3, is KAGVTQTPRYLIKTRGQQVTLSCSPISGHRSVSWYQQTPGQGLQFLFEYFSETQRNKGNFPGRFSGRQFSNSRSEMNVSTLELGDSALYLCASSPGVPDTQYFGPGTRLTVL.

The chain combines TRBV7-9 with TRBJ1-1; D is ambiguous. The length of the CDR3 is 13 residues. Trimming shortened V by 5 bases and J by 3 bases, and 10 bases separated the two germline ends. CDR1 and CDR2 (germline): SEHNR, FQNEAQ (reference sequence). CDR3 region: CASSPEVDTEAFF. The CDR3 bases are TGTGCCAGCAGCCCGGAGGTGGACACTGAAGCTTTCTTT.

This clone came up a few times. The chain couples TRBV13 to TRBJ2-7; 8 positions match TRBD1. The CDR3 is 15 residues long. The ends lost 3 bases at V and 2 bases at J; junction bases unmatched: 6. Germline V gene lookup returns CDR1 PRHDT and CDR2 FYEKMQ (reference sequence). CDR3 DNA: TGTGCCAGCAGCTTCAGGGGGCCGACCCCCTACGAGCAGTACTTC. Its protein product is CASSFRGPTPYEQYF.

This clone was counted between two and nine times. This specimen includes other DNA sequences encoding the same CDR3. The CDR3 DNA sequence: TGTGCCAGCAGTGTGACAGGGGGCACAGATACGCAGTATTTT. Translated, it gives CASSVTGGTDTQYF. The chain combines TRBV25-1 with TRBJ2-3, with 8 bases aligning to TRBD1. The germline V gene has CDR1 MGHDK and CDR2 SYGVNS. This CDR3 region has 14 residues. Trimming removed 4 bases from V and 1 base from J; junction bases left unmatched: 1.

The gene calls are TRBV4-3 and TRBJ2-5, with 9 bases aligning to TRBD1. The CDR3 is made up of 14 amino acids. Trimming took 0 bases from V and 4 from J; bases not matched to a gene: 0. Germline V gene sequence: CDR1 LGHNA, CDR2 YSLEER. The CDR3: CASSQETGGETQYF. CDR3 in DNA: TGCGCCAGCAGCCAAGAGACAGGGGGAGAGACCCAGTACTTC.

The chain combines TRBV18 with TRBJ1-2; D is perhaps TRBD1 (5 bases). Germline-derived CDR1 and CDR2 are KGHSH and LQKENI. The ends were cut back, 4 bases at V and 6 bases at J, with 12 bases in the middle. The CDR3 spans 13 residues. CDR3 residues: CASSRQQDDGYTF. CDR3 nucleotides: TGTGCCAGCTCACGACAGCAGGATGATGGCTACACCTTC.

The rearrangement links TRBV10-3 to TRBJ2-1; 11 nucleotides align to TRBD2. The junction had 9 bases not matched to a gene; V was cut back by 7 bases and J by 4 bases. The V gene's germline CDR1 is ENHRY and CDR2 SYGVKD. This CDR3 has 16 residues. The DNA of the CDR3 is TGTGCCATCAAGCAATCCGGGACTAGCGGATACAATGAGCAGTTCTTC. This encodes CAIKQSGTSGYNEQFF.

The CDR3 DNA reads as TGTGCCAGCAGTCCCCAAGGGGGATCCGAAAAGGCTTTCTTT. Translated: CASSPQGGSEKAFF. The V gene is TRBV2, the J gene TRBJ1-1, with a weak D call TRBD1 (6 bases). CDR1 and CDR2 from the germline V gene are SNHLY and FYNNEI. The CDR3 spans 14 residues. V was pared by 5 bases and J by 11 bases, with 21 bases between.

In its sample, this clone was seen a few times. The genes are TRBV5-1 and TRBJ2-7; 11 nucleotides line up with TRBD2. Losses at the gene ends were 4 bases for V and 5 bases for J; bases not matched to a gene: 8. The CDR3 length is 15 residues. Germline CDR1 and CDR2: SGHRS and YFSETQ. This CDR3 is CASSASGTSGHEQYF. As DNA, the CDR3 is TGCGCCAGCAGCGCGTCCGGGACTAGCGGCCACGAGCAGTACTTC.

The chain couples TRBV5-1 to TRBJ2-2; no firm D call. This CDR3 comprises 14 residues. The germline gives CDR1 SGHRS, CDR2 YFSETQ. Trimming took off 0 bases at V and 1 base at J, with 4 bases between the two ends. The CDR3 protein is CASSLVENTGELFF. The DNA for the CDR3 is TGCGCCAGCAGCTTGGTAGAGAACACCGGGGAGCTGTTTTTT.

J is TRBJ2-7 and V is TRBV13, with 9 nucleotides matching TRBD1. The CDR3 has 15 residues. Unmatched junction bases numbered 6, after V lost 3 bases and J lost 3 bases. Germline-derived CDR1 and CDR2 are PRHDT and FYEKMQ (reference sequence). CDR3 sequence: CASSLMRQGGYEQYF. The CDR3 coding sequence is TGTGCCAGCAGCTTGATGAGACAGGGGGGCTACGAGCAGTACTTC.

This chain connects TRBV9 to TRBJ1-6; D gene unclear. The V gene lost 1 base and the J gene lost 5 bases, with 10 bases spanning the gap. Germline loops: CDR1 SGDLS, CDR2 YYNGEE. The CDR3 covers 15 residues. CDR3 bases: TGTGCCAGCAGCGTAATCCCACAGAATAATTCACCCCTCCACTTT. It codes for CASSVIPQNNSPLHF.

For the CDR3, the DNA is TGTGCCAGCATAACAGGGGGCGGTGAGACCCAGTACTTC. Its translation: CASITGGGETQYF. The chain carries TRBV25-1 and TRBJ2-5; 9 bases fit TRBD1. V trimming: 7 bases; J trimming: 5 bases; junction bases outside the gene matches: 5. The CDR3 runs 13 residues. Germline V lookup: CDR1 MGHDK, CDR2 SYGVNS.

This chain uses TRBV7-9 with TRBJ1-5; D gene uncertain. V was cut by 1 base and J by 3 bases, with 7 bases left in between. CDR3 length: 14 amino acids. Per the germline V gene, CDR1 is SEHNR and CDR2 is FQNEAQ (reference sequence). The CDR3 DNA is TGTGCCAGCAGCTTAGAGAGTAACAATCAGCCCCAGCATTTT. It specifies CASSLESNNQPQHF.

This rearrangement joins TRBV28 to TRBJ2-7; no clear D. The CDR3 length is 12 residues. The germline V gene has CDR1 MDHEN and CDR2 SYDVKM. Trimming shortened V by 6 bases and J by 2 bases, and 8 bases separated the two germline ends. The CDR3 here is CASRTTTYEQYF. The CDR3 coding sequence is TGTGCCAGCAGGACAACCACCTACGAGCAGTACTTC.